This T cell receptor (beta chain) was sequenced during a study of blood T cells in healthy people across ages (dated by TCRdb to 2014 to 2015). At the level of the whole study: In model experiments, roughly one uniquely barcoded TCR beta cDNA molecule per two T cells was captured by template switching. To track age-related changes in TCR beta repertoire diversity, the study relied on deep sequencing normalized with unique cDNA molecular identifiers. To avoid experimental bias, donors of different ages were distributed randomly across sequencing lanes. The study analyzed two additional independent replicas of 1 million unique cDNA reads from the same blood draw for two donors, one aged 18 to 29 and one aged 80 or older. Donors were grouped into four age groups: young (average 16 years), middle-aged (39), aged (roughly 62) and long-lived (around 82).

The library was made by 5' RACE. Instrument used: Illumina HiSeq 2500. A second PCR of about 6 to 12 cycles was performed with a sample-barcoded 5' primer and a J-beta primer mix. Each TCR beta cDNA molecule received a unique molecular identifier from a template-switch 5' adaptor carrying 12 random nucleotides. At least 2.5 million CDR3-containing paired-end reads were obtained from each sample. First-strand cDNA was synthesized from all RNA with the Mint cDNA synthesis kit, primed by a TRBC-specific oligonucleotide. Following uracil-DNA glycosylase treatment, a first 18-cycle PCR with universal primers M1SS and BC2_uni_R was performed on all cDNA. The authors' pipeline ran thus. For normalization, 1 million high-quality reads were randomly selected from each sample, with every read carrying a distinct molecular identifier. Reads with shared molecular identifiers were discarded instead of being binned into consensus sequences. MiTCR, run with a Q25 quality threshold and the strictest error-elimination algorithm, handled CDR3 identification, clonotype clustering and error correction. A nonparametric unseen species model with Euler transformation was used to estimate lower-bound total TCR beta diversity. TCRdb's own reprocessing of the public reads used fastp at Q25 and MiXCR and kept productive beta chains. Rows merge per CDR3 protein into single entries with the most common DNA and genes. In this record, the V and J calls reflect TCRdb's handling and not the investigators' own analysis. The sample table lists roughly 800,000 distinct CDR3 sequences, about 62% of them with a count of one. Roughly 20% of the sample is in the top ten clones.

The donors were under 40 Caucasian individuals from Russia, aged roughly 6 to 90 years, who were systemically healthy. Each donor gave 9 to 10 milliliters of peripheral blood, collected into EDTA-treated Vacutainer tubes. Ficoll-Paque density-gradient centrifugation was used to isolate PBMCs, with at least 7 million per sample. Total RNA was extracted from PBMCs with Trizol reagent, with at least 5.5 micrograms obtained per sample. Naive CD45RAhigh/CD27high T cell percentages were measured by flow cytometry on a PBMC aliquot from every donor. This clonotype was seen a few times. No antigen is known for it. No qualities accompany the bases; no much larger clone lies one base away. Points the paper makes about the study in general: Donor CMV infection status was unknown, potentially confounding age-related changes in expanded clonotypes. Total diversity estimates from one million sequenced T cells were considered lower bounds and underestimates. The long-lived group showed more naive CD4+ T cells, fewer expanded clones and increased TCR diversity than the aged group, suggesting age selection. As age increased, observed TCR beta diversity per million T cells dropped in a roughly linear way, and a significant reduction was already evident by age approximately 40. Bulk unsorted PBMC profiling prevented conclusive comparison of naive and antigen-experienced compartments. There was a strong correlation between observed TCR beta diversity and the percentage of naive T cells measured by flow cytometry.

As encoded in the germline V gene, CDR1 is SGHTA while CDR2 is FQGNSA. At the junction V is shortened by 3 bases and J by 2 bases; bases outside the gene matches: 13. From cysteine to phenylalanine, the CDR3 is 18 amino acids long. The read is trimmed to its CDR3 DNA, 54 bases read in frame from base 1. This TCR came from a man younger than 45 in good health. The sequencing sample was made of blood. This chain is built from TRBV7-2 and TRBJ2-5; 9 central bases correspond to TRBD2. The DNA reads TGTGCCAGCAGCTTTAGCCTTAGCGGGGGAACCCTACAAGAGACCCAGTACTTC. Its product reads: CASSFSLSGGTLQETQYF.